Listed below are T cell receptor beta chains from one sample, sequenced in a study of blood T cell repertoires in COVID-19. The data were produced by immunoSEQ multiplex PCR, yet TCRdb's version contains in-frame clones alone and is incomplete. Among around 300,000 clones, 75% to 90% were seen once, and the ten largest hold approximately 3.3%. Sample: peripheral blood. All receptors derive from a woman between 40 and 50 years old with acute or convalescent COVID-19. CDR3s include the opening cysteine and the closing phenylalanine or tryptophan.

V gene	J gene	CDR3 length	CDR3 protein
TRBV3-1/TRBV3-2	TRBJ1-2	14	CASSPGQGARGYTF
TRBV19	TRBJ2-1	16	CASSTFQGSSYNEQFF
TRBV3-1/TRBV3-2	TRBJ1-1	16	CASSLSGRGMNTEAFF
TRBV28	TRBJ2-1	15	CASRPWDRTYNEQFF
TRBV29-1	TRBJ1-1	12	CSVARQSSEAFF
TRBV5-1	TRBJ1-1	13	CASRGALNTEAFF
TRBV18	TRBJ1-5	16	CASSPRSSGGNQPQHF
TRBV7-9	TRBJ1-5	16	CASSSDTGSPNQPQHF
TRBV10-1	TRBJ1-1	13	CASRDRGNTEAFF
TRBV7-9	TRBJ2-1	15	CASSPDRGLYNEQFF
TRBV2	TRBJ1-1	13	CASSVQMNTEAFF
TRBV19	TRBJ2-2	14	CASSIASVTGELFF
TRBV7-9	TRBJ1-1	15	CASSAPGGSNTEAFF
TRBV24-1	TRBJ1-2	14	CATSDPGQTGGYTF
TRBV24-1	TRBJ1-2	15	CATSDPDRGLYGYTF
TRBV6-1	TRBJ1-1	13	CASSERVNTEAFF
TRBV2	TRBJ1-5	17	CASSEQWGGGVVRPQHF
TRBV12-5	TRBJ2-3	14	CASGGQGPTDTQYF
TRBV7-9	TRBJ2-2	14	CASSSGLASGELFF
TRBV9	TRBJ1-2	12	CASSGTGDGYTF
TRBV2	TRBJ2-1	15	CASSEWRGGPNEQFF
TRBV7-3	TRBJ2-1	13	CASSLNIFNEQFF
TRBV7-2	TRBJ1-2	15	CASSLQRGANYGYTF
TRBV4-1	TRBJ2-1	16	CASSPPDSSSYNEQFF
TRBV5-1	TRBJ1-1	13	CASSLGTATEAFF
TRBV5-4	TRBJ2-1	15	CASSASGQGVYEQFF
TRBV29-1	TRBJ2-5	14	CSPRLAGSQETQYF
TRBV21-1	TRBJ2-5	14	CARDRPLPPRGAYF
TRBV6-1	TRBJ1-1	18	CASSARLEYGRLNTEAFF
TRBV24-1	TRBJ1-1	15	CATRGGGQPNTEAFF
TRBV10-3	TRBJ1-2	14	CAITRGQGAWGYTF
TRBV11-1	TRBJ1-1	16	CASSLVGAVTNTEAFF
TRBV4-1	TRBJ1-1	17	CASSQEGTGSMNTEAFF
TRBV9	TRBJ2-5	16	CASSVGLAGGRETQYF
TRBV5-1	TRBJ1-2	17	CASSLSGQGSFDYGYTF
TRBV3-1/TRBV3-2	TRBJ2-3	13	CASSQQSTDTQYF
TRBV2	TRBJ1-6	15	CASSSDRGNNSPLHF
TRBV6-5	TRBJ1-4	14	CASSQPRDSEKLFF
TRBV13	TRBJ1-5	15	CASSAGIESNQPQHF
TRBV25-1	TRBJ1-1	14	CASSEGGQGREAFF
TRBV10-3	TRBJ1-1	13	CAIGESREMEAFF
TRBV5-6	TRBJ1-5	15	CASSLGGLSNQPQHF
TRBV10-3	TRBJ1-6	13	CAISYRGDSPLHF
TRBV10-1	TRBJ1-2	13	CASSQGANYGYTF
TRBV29-1	TRBJ1-5	14	CSVGQGTFNQPQHF
TRBV11-2	TRBJ2-4	16	CASSSLAGGHQNIQYF
TRBV30	TRBJ2-2	17	CAWSKRTGSILTGELFF
TRBV6-5	TRBJ1-1	14	CASRRGNMNTEAFF
TRBV19	TRBJ1-2	13	CASSPGGAYGYTF
TRBV2	TRBJ1-6	15	CASRDPRDGSSPLHF
TRBV11-2	TRBJ1-1	15	CASSLGTVLRTEAFF
TRBV20-1	TRBJ1-4	11	CSARIGEKLFF
TRBV27	TRBJ2-3	15	CASSGVGPPTDTQYF
TRBV21-1	TRBJ1-1	14	CASSKAHRNTEAFF
TRBV29-1	TRBJ2-1	13	CSVEDRVRDEQFF
TRBV14	TRBJ1-5	15	CASSQGRGGNQPQHF
TRBV6-5	TRBJ1-6	12	CATMEGNSPLHF
TRBV30	TRBJ1-1	14	CAWSSGAGNTEAFF